A single sample is the source of the 22 T cell receptor beta chains below, sequenced in a study of shared clonotypes between healthy human individuals. The assay was immunoSEQ multiplex PCR, and TCRdb's table has in-frame clones only and misses some. The table has about 230,000 clones, just over 65% seen once. The sequenced sample consisted of memory CD4+ T cells sorted from blood. Subset indicated: CD45RA-negative fraction. These receptor sequences come from a man between 25 and 39 years old in good health.

This chain joins TRBV28 and TRBJ2-7; D remains ambiguous. Germline loops: CDR1 MDHEN, CDR2 SYDVKM. This CDR3 has 12 amino acids. The V end lost 2 bases, the J end lost 4 bases, and 6 bases lay between the germline ends. The DNA for the CDR3 is TGTGCCAGCAGTTTAACGGTTTACGAGCAGTACTTC. Its translation: CASSLTVYEQYF.

The chain employs TRBV7-2 and TRBJ2-5; 7 nucleotides match TRBD1. CDR3 length: 13 residues. Per the germline V gene, CDR1 is SGHTA and CDR2 is FQGNSA. V was clipped by 6 bases and J by 7 bases; unmatched bases: 8. The CDR3 loop reads CASSFTGEGTQYF. DNA of the CDR3: TGTGCCAGCAGTTTCACAGGGGAAGGGACCCAGTACTTC.

The genes are TRBV29-1 and TRBJ1-2; D remains unclear. The V and J ends lost 1 base and 2 bases respectively, with 17 bases between them. The CDR3 covers 16 residues. The germline CDR1 and CDR2 sequences are SQVTM and ANQGSEA. CDR3 region: CSVEGGVGSMNYGYTF. The DNA of the CDR3 is TGCAGCGTTGAAGGCGGGGTTGGGAGTATGAACTATGGCTACACCTTC.

The sample holds a few counts of this clone. This chain links TRBV2 with TRBJ2-5; 12 bases match TRBD2. With 0 bases clipped from V and 5 bases from J, the junction kept 16 bases outside the gene matches. The CDR3 totals 20 residues. CDR1 SNHLY and CDR2 FYNNEI come from the germline V gene. CDR3 protein: CASSEAPNARLAGGRETQYF. CDR3 nucleotide sequence: TGTGCCAGCAGTGAAGCGCCTAACGCAAGGCTAGCGGGAGGGCGGGAGACCCAGTACTTC.

This clone appeared a single time. This chain joins TRBV9 and TRBJ2-7; perhaps TRBD1 as D (7 bases). V lost 4 bases and J 5 bases, leaving 22 bases between the germline ends. The CDR3 contains 16 residues. CDR1 and CDR2 from the germline V gene are SGDLS and YYNGEE. The CDR3 region has the DNA TGTGCCAGCAGCCACGCCAGGGGGGCATACCTCGACGAGCAGTACTTC. Protein: CASSHARGAYLDEQYF. The full variable domain, completed using reference TRBV9 and TRBJ2-7, is DSGVTQTPKHLITATGQRVTLRCSPRSGDLSVYWYQQSLDQGLQFLIQYYNGEERAKGNILERFSAQQFPDLHSELNLSSLELGDSALYFCASSHARGAYLDEQYFGPGTRLTVT.

This clone was detected once. The genes are TRBV14 and TRBJ2-5; either TRBD1 or TRBD2 may supply D (5 bases each). From germline, CDR1 is SGHDN and CDR2 FVKESK. Deletions cut 4 bases from V and 1 base from J, with 16 bases between. The CDR3 totals 16 residues. The CDR3 DNA sequence: TGTGCCAGCAGCCTAGGGACGGCAGTCTTCCAAGAGACCCAGTACTTC. Translated: CASSLGTAVFQETQYF.

The CDR3 loop is CASSLGGGTADTQYF. CDR3 DNA: TGTGCCAGCAGCCTGGGAGGCGGGACGGCGGATACGCAGTATTTT. The chain uses TRBV2 and TRBJ2-3; a possible D gene is TRBD2 (6 bases). Germline CDR1 is SNHLY and CDR2 is FYNNEI. The CDR3 loop spans 15 amino acids. V gave up 6 bases and J gave up 6 bases, with 19 bases separating them.

This sequence joins TRBV4-3 and TRBJ2-7, with no clear D. The CDR3 extends over 14 amino acids. Trimming shortened V by 1 base and J by 0 bases, and 7 bases separated the two germline ends. Per the germline V gene, CDR1 is LGHNA and CDR2 is YSLEER. The CDR3 bases are TGCGCCAGCAGCCAAGCAGTGCTCTCCTACGAGCAGTACTTC. As protein: CASSQAVLSYEQYF.

The chain carries TRBV11-2 and TRBJ2-7; D not resolved. Between the trimmed V and J ends, which lost 1 base and 2 bases, there was a span of 12 bases. Germline loops: CDR1 SGHAT, CDR2 FQNNGV. The CDR3 has 15 amino acids. This CDR3 is CASSLAPENTYEQYF. CDR3 DNA: TGTGCCAGCAGCTTAGCCCCGGAAAACACCTACGAGCAGTACTTC.

The V call is TRBV18, the J call TRBJ1-2; D not certain. The CDR3 is made up of 13 amino acids. V lost 9 bases and J 2 bases, leaving 13 bases between the germline ends. Germline-derived CDR1 and CDR2 are KGHSH and LQKENI. CDR3 sequence (DNA): TGTGCCAGTCGTCGGACCGAGAACTATGGCTACACCTTC. The encoded protein is CASRRTENYGYTF.

The chain employs TRBV6-1 and TRBJ1-3; D gene unclear. This CDR3 has 12 residues. The germline V gene has CDR1 MNHNS and CDR2 SASEGT. The V and J ends lost 6 bases and 3 bases respectively, with 6 bases between them. In DNA form, the CDR3 reads TGTGCCAGCAGCCAAGTTGGAAACACCATATATTTT. It translates to CASSQVGNTIYF.

The CDR3 here is CASSFPGQGATDTQYF. The CDR3 DNA follows: TGTGCCAGCAGTTTTCCGGGACAGGGGGCCACAGATACGCAGTATTTT. The chain is built from TRBV5-4 and TRBJ2-3; 12 positions match TRBD1. The CDR3 spans 16 residues. V trimming: 5 bases; J trimming: 2 bases; junction bases outside the gene matches: 6. The V gene's germline CDR1 is SGHNT and CDR2 YYREEE (reference sequence).

This clone was picked up many times. The rearrangement uses TRBV18 and TRBJ2-2, with 7 positions matching TRBD2. Trimming at V came to 3 bases and at J to 4 bases, leaving 8 bases not matched to a gene. CDR1 KGHSH and CDR2 LQKENI come from the germline V gene. The CDR3 is 16 residues long. CDR3 region: CASSPYLADTTGELFF. The CDR3 nucleotides are TGTGCCAGCTCACCGTACCTAGCGGACACCACCGGGGAGCTGTTTTTT.

This clone has just a few counts. The rearrangement joins TRBV11-2 to TRBJ2-7; weak D call: TRBD2 (6 bases). V shed 5 bases and J shed 4 bases, with 15 bases lying between them. CDR3 length equals 14 residues. Germline V gene data show CDR1 as SGHAT and CDR2 as FQNNGV. CDR3 nucleotide sequence: TGTGCCAGCAGCAAGACTAGTAGTAGGTACGAGCAGTACTTC. This sequence encodes CASSKTSSRYEQYF.

The chain uses TRBV28 and TRBJ2-1; TRBD2 matches at 12 bases. J lost 8 bases, V lost 5 bases, and 19 bases had no gene match. CDR1 MDHEN and CDR2 SYDVKM come from the germline V gene. CDR3 length: 19 amino acids. CDR3 region: CASSTQSPSGRGKRDEQFF. CDR3 bases: TGTGCCAGCAGTACTCAATCCCCTAGCGGGAGGGGAAAGAGGGATGAGCAGTTCTTC.

The chain links TRBV2 to TRBJ2-2; 7 bases are shared with TRBD1. Germline CDR1 and CDR2: SNHLY and FYNNEI. This CDR3 has 16 residues. V lost 4 bases to trimming and J lost 1 base; unmatched junction nucleotides: 6. CDR3 residues: CASSGQGVKNTGELFF. DNA for the CDR3: TGTGCCAGCAGTGGGCAGGGGGTGAAGAACACCGGGGAGCTGTTTTTT.

This chain uses TRBV11-2 with TRBJ1-4, with TRBD1 identical over 7 bases. Losses at the gene ends were 5 bases for V and 7 bases for J; bases not matched to a gene: 10. Germline V lookup: CDR1 SGHAT, CDR2 FQNNGV. The CDR3 spans 15 residues. The DNA for the CDR3 is TGTGCCAGCAGCCTCAACAGGGGTGGTACTGAAAAACTGTTTTTT. Protein: CASSLNRGGTEKLFF.

The J gene is TRBJ1-2, the V gene TRBV6-5; the match to TRBD1 covers 7 bases. CDR3 length: 12 amino acids. V gave up 6 bases and J gave up 7 bases; unmatched junction bases: 5. CDR1 is MNHEY and CDR2 is SVGAGI in the germline V gene. In DNA form, the CDR3 reads TGTGCCAGCAGGCCAGACAGGGCTGGCTACACCTTC. Its translation is CASRPDRAGYTF.

This clone was seen at least ten times. The V call is TRBV7-7, the J call TRBJ2-3; D unclear. CDR1 is SSHAT, CDR2 FNYEAQ, per germline (reference sequence). The V and J ends lost 2 bases and 6 bases respectively, with 9 bases between them. This CDR3 has 13 residues. The DNA of the CDR3 is TGTGCCAGCAGCTTAACTCCCTGGGATACGCAGTATTTT. It encodes CASSLTPWDTQYF.

This chain joins TRBV11-2 and TRBJ2-1; 8 bases line up with TRBD2. Germline V lookup: CDR1 SGHAT, CDR2 FQNNGV. The CDR3 extends over 15 amino acids. The V segment lost 3 bases and the J segment 10 bases; nucleotides outside the gene matches: 11. CDR3 sequence (DNA): TGTGCCAGCAGCTTTAGGAGCGGGAGAGGAGGGGAGCAGTTCTTC. It translates to CASSFRSGRGGEQFF.

The sample holds a few counts of this clone. The chain joins TRBV6-6 to TRBJ1-1; D is perhaps TRBD1 (5 bases). The CDR3 totals 13 residues. Germline V gene data show CDR1 as MNHNY and CDR2 as SVGAGI (reference sequence). V was clipped by 6 bases and J by 6 bases, with 14 bases between them. CDR3 amino acids: CASRPSKGPEAFF. The CDR3 nucleotides read TGTGCCAGCAGGCCCTCGAAGGGACCTGAAGCTTTCTTT.

This clone was counted between two and nine times. V usage is TRBV7-6 and J usage is TRBJ2-1, with 7 bases that match TRBD1. Germline trimming cut 5 bases from V and 4 bases from J; bases unmatched to any gene: 17. CDR3 length equals 18 residues. Germline V lookup: CDR1 SGHVS, CDR2 FNYEAQ. The CDR3 DNA sequence: TGTGCCAGCAGCAACGGTCAGGGGGACGGACGAATGTACAATGAGCAGTTCTTC. Protein: CASSNGQGDGRMYNEQFF.